This paragraph covers one T cell receptor beta chain sequence. The repertoire was sequenced with immunoSEQ multiplex PCR; TCRdb's copy has only in-frame clones and lacks some. The data contain 140,000 to 150,000 clones, more than 70% of them singletons. The data are from a study of T cell responses to AZD1222 COVID-19 vaccine. The CDR3 sequence is 13 residues long. The chain joins TRBV21-1 to TRBJ1-2. TRBV21-1 is a pseudogene. This TCR was recovered from an adult who received the AZD1222 COVID-19 vaccine. This specimen was peripheral blood, taken 28 days after the second AZD1222 dose. The CDR3 DNA reads as TGTGCCACCAGGGGGGGATCCAACTATGGCTACACCTTC. It yields the protein CATRGGSNYGYTF.